This T cell receptor beta chain was recorded in a study of cytomegalovirus exposure and HLA in healthy donors. General study results and limits: Cytomegalovirus-associated TCR beta chains were listed, numbering some 170. Reports showed the classifier diagnosing cytomegalovirus status with high specificity and sensitivity. Rarity marked most TCR sequences, yet some public TCRs occurred in many donors.

Comment on this clone: What it binds is unknown.

V lost 2 bases and J lost 8, with 15 bases in between. The CDR3 has 15 residues. Germline-derived CDR1 and CDR2 are SNHLY and FYNNEI. Here immunoSEQ multiplex PCR was the method, and the copy in TCRdb shows in-frame clones only, minus some. The data hold approximately 100,000 clones, with 87% observed a single time. The TCR comes from a woman aged 30 to 39 in good health and CMV-seronegative. The sample consisted of PBMCs. The chain joins TRBV2 to TRBJ1-4, with a weak D call TRBD1 (5 bases). The CDR3 nucleotides read TGTGCCAGCAGTGAAAATAGGGGAGGTGACGAAAAACTGTTTTTT. Translation gives CASSENRGGDEKLFF. The full variable domain, completed using reference TRBV2 and TRBJ1-4, is EPEVTQTPSHQVTQMGQEVILRCVPISNHLYFYWYRQILGQKVEFLVSFYNNEISEKSEIFDDQFSVERPDGSNFTLKIRSTKLEDSAMYFCASSENRGGDEKLFFGSGTQLSVL.